The entry below gives a single TCR beta chain sequence along with its context. The antigen it binds to is not known. Qualities for individual bases were not recorded, and no much larger clone is one base off. The data originate from a study of cytomegalovirus exposure and HLA in healthy donors (dated 2017 in TCRdb). In the study overall: An earlier analysis of some 600 of the donors reported approximately 280 Gb of sequence data and 95 million to 140 million unique TCR beta sequences obtained from around 190 million T cells. To study patterns of TCR occurrence, a later analysis re-analyzed previously published TCR beta repertoires from around 660 donors and added high-resolution HLA genotyping. Among some 400 genotyped donors of the cohort, an average of roughly 230,000 unique TCR beta nucleotide sequences was sequenced per donor, of which roughly 17% were non-productive. Typing coverage varied by locus: roughly 620-640 donors for A, B, C, DRB1 and DQB1; more than 500 for DQA1; more than 600 for DPA1; roughly 450 for DPB1. The study used immunosequencing to profile the T cell repertoires of approximately 650 subjects and linked those repertoires to cytomegalovirus serostatus. The study combined high-throughput TCR immunosequencing, statistical association of individual TCRs with disease status, and machine learning to predict cytomegalovirus infection status. Donor age, sex, ethnicity and CMV serostatus were compiled together with the repertoire data. Every repertoire in the discovery cohort had been generated on one and the same sequencing platform. The later analysis used no new phenotypic data to find candidate immune exposures, relying instead on TCR beta sequences and their occurrence across donors. A later genetic analysis took genome-wide SNP genotypes for about three fifths of the 666 donors and used that subset as a discovery cohort. The genetic ancestry cluster associated with self-reported Caucasian donors included around 76% of the roughly 400 genotyped donors. Roughly 300 gigabases of sequencing data and approximately 85 million unique TCR sequences were included in an early release covering 500 to 750 HLA-typed donors. Both class I and class II loci were covered by HLA typing, at four-digit resolution. Four or five DR-DQ haplotypes were handled as single units for association and clustering because linkage in the cohort was strong. To decide whether each TCR beta V gene segment behaved as functional or pseudogenic, an earlier analysis of fewer than 750 of the donors relied on high-throughput TCR beta sequencing. The study aimed to test whether cataloging public T cell receptors could reveal signatures of past pathogen exposure. Besides the first cohort of roughly 660 subjects, a separate validation cohort made up of 95 to 150 different subjects was used. Summary of the overall study and its limitations: A group of highly shared sequence variants was considered likely to be a technical artifact of the sequencing pipeline. Because HLA typing was missing for some donors at each locus, association tests included only the typed subset. While some public TCRs were present in many individuals, most TCR sequences turned up only very rarely across donors. At a false discovery rate of 0.05, a later analysis linked 15,000 to 20,000 TCR beta sequences to specific HLA alleles. The classifier was reported to diagnose cytomegalovirus status with high specificity and sensitivity in both the original cohort and the validation cohort. Assigning TCR associations to individual alleles was difficult when HLA alleles, especially DR and DQ, strongly co-occurred. According to a later analysis, parvovirus B19, influenza, CMV and Epstein-Barr virus appeared linked to several top co-occurrence clusters. Because counts were too low, roughly 17 rarely observed V segments, including chromosome 9 orphons, were left out of the earlier analysis of over 550 of the donors. Correlated functional status among segregating V segments might reflect linkage disequilibrium, but an unknown experimental factor could not be ruled out. The study gave a list of around 170 TCR beta chains associated with cytomegalovirus. According to a later analysis, most CMV-associated TCR beta chains appeared to be HLA-restricted, and the HLA associations seemed to be driven largely by CMV exposure. In a later analysis, the rate of TCR association differed among HLA loci, with DRB1 alleles having the most associated TCRs and HLA-C alleles having the fewest. In this cohort, only TCR beta chains were sequenced, and detectable features were limited by the absence of alpha or paired-chain data. Compared with equally common non-associated chains, HLA-associated TCR beta chains in a later analysis were more clonally expanded and had lower generation probabilities. In an earlier analysis of under 600 of the donors, most TCR beta V segments were observed in productive rearrangements about 90% or about 30% of the time, broadly matching IMGT annotations. Sequencing depth was assumed to be roughly uniform across donors in the presence/absence analyses, though that assumption may not hold. Three of the identified cytomegalovirus-associated TCR beta chains were confirmed in vitro to be specific for cytomegalovirus antigens. A further reported finding was that TCR beta sequences accurately predicted the HLA-A and HLA-B alleles for most subjects in the first cohort. CMV serostatus was the only immune exposure information available for the cohort. The authors suggested that the approach could potentially be extended to other disease states and immunological phenotypes. An association between a missense DCLRE1C variant and V-gene and J-gene trimming of TCR beta chains was found in a later genetic analysis and replicated in an independent cohort. A later genetic analysis reported fewer N-insertions in productive TCRs among donors in an Asian-associated ancestry cluster than the roughly 690-donor mean.

In total, 500 to 700 healthy bone marrow donors made up the cohort. At the time of sampling, every cohort member was nominally healthy, though immune exposures that went unrecorded were likely present. The donor was CMV seropositive and was included in the group of approximately 300 seropositive cohort members. A peripheral blood sample was collected from each donor, and TCR beta sequencing was performed on peripheral blood mononuclear cells. Genomic DNA was extracted from the blood cell samples with the Qiagen DNeasy Blood Extraction Kit. The library was generated by the immunoSEQ multiplex PCR assay. A mixture of 60 forward primers for TCR Vbeta segments and 13 reverse primers for TCR Jbeta segments was used in the multiplex PCR. A multiplex PCR assay on genomic DNA amplified the CDR3 region of rearranged TCR beta genes. Amplified TCR beta libraries were sequenced as 87-base-pair reads on the Illumina HiSeq System. For the original study's pipeline: In a later analysis, some 80 million unique TCR beta chains were counted across the approximately 640 repertoires, and roughly 10 million of these chains were shared by at least two donors. Raw reads were error-corrected and collapsed into unique sequences with a nearest-neighbor algorithm that merged closely related sequences to remove PCR and sequencing errors. V, D and J gene segments were assigned by aligning CDR3 sequences to IMGT reference sequences. For a sequence to be retained, a match of at least six nucleotides was required to both a V gene segment and a J gene segment. Rearrangements were classified as productive when the CDR3 lacked stop codons and remained in frame with V and J, and all other rearrangements were classified as non-productive. Following IMGT convention, CDR3 was defined as the stretch from the second conserved V-encoded cysteine up to the conserved J-encoded phenylalanine. In an earlier analysis of around 570 of the donors, sequences lacking an unambiguous match to a single V gene segment were excluded. In an earlier analysis of approximately 610 of the donors, V segments were called functional above 56.7% productive rearrangements and were called segregating when the between-donor standard deviation exceeded 5%. A statistical classification framework was developed to diagnose cytomegalovirus status using the catalog of TCR beta chain sequences. In a later analysis, TCR nucleotide sequences were compared against IMGT/GENE-DB human TR gene sequences so that V and J genes could be assigned. In a later analysis, CDR3 sequences and most-parsimonious VDJ recombination scenarios were assigned using the TCRdist pipeline. In a later analysis, every TCR beta chain was defined by the combination of its CDR3 amino acid sequence and its V-gene family, and reads without a unique V-gene family were dropped. In a later analysis, 450 to 600 highly shared, low-generation-probability nucleotide sequences were removed to address suspected cross-contamination and a sequencing artifact. A later analysis calculated a clonal expansion index for each public chain from normalized within-repertoire ranks of inferred template counts. In a later analysis, generation probabilities were computed with a VDJ recombination model fitted to out-of-frame rearrangements, and the resulting probabilities were checked against IGoR. In a later analysis, hypergeometric tests were used to score TCR-TCR, TCR-HLA and TCR-CMV co-occurrence, with a repertoire-size bias correction applied to TCR pairs. False discovery rates were estimated in a later analysis by permuting HLA or CMV assignments 20 times. In a later analysis, co-occurring TCRs were grouped with DBSCAN, and TCRdist sequence similarity was added when clustering was performed within HLA-allele-positive subsets. Repertoires with fewer than 30,000 or more than 120,000 public chains, plus five repertoires with anomalous nucleotide sharing, were excluded from co-occurrence clustering. Entries here come from immuneACCESS through TCRdb and include only in-frame sequences with V and J called. Some clones fail to appear in such tables; in the studies checked, an unresolved V gene covers under half of the shortfall, and the cause of the remainder is unknown. Clone size and the V and J calls come from that table; the DNA yielded D and trimming. The sample yields roughly 140,000 clones; around 82% were counted once. The ten biggest clones cover under 7.5% of the sample.

This TCR was recovered from a woman in her forties or fifties in good health and CMV-seropositive. What was sequenced was PBMCs.

The CDR3 reads CASSLLRQVGNTEAFF. The nucleotides are TGTGCCAGCAGTTTATTACGGCAGGTTGGGAACACTGAAGCTTTCTTT. The V gene is TRBV27 and the J gene is TRBJ1-1; no confident D gene assignment can be made. The germline V gene (reference sequence) provides CDR1 MNHEY and CDR2 SMNVEV. The CDR3 runs 16 amino acids, cysteine and phenylalanine included. The sequence is cut down to CDR3 DNA, 48 bases in frame from base 1. The trim is 1 base for V and 1 base for J, with a gap of 13 bases between the germline ends.